The 16 T cell receptor beta chains presented below share a single source sample, sequenced in a study of T-cell reconstitution after alpha-beta-depleted transplantation in children. It was with unique molecular identifiers that the TCRbeta library was prepared. MiXCR was run by TCRdb on the PCR reads, yielding one entry per CDR3 protein. The top ten clones hold about half of a sample with some 80,000 distinct CDR3 sequences, roughly 18% of them seen once. This material consisted of PBMCs, mostly from graft donor cells, taken 360 days after TCRalphabeta/CD19-depleted stem cell transplant. These receptors came from a male patient aged 2-15 years who had a stem cell transplant for acute lymphoblastic leukemia, so the T cells may come from the graft donor.

The V gene is TRBV3-1, the J gene TRBJ2-1, with 9 bases lining up with TRBD2. V shed 3 bases, J shed 4 bases, and the junction held 1 base outside the gene matches. The CDR3 totals 14 residues. Germline V gene data show CDR1 as LGHDT and CDR2 as YNNKEL (reference sequence). The CDR3 DNA sequence: TGTGCCAGCAGCCATAGCGGGGGATACAATGAGCAGTTCTTC. Its translation is CASSHSGGYNEQFF.

This clonotype has more than one count but fewer than ten. The V gene is TRBV4-1, the J gene TRBJ2-7, with D possibly matching TRBD2 (6 bases). V lost 4 bases, J lost 0 bases, and 16 bases lay in between. Per the germline V gene, CDR1 is MGHRA and CDR2 is YSYEKL. This CDR3 comprises 16 residues. The CDR3 coding sequence is TGCGCCAGCAGCCGAGGCAGACTAGGGGCCTCCTACGAGCAGTACTTC. Translating gives CASSRGRLGASYEQYF.

This clonotype has only a few counts. The chain recombines TRBV4-1 with TRBJ2-7; no clear D. CDR3 length equals 13 residues. The V gene lost 3 bases and the J gene lost 0 bases, with 6 bases spanning the gap. Germline V CDR1 and CDR2: MGHRA, YSYEKL. The CDR3 DNA is TGCGCCAGCAGCCACGAAAACTCCTACGAGCAGTACTTC. This codes for CASSHENSYEQYF.

This clonotype was found many times. The gene calls are TRBV2 and TRBJ1-1; D remains ambiguous. The CDR3 spans 12 residues. CDR1 SNHLY and CDR2 FYNNEI come from the germline V gene. V lost 5 bases to trimming and J lost 4 bases, with 8 bases between them. The CDR3 here is CASSQPGTEAFF. Written as DNA, the CDR3 is TGTGCCAGCAGTCAGCCGGGCACTGAAGCTTTCTTT.

This sequence joins TRBV28 and TRBJ2-1; 7 nucleotides agree with TRBD1. The CDR3 is 15 amino acids. Per germline, CDR1 MDHEN and CDR2 SYDVKM. V was pared by 6 bases and J by 5 bases, with 10 bases of the junction left unmatched. The CDR3 sequence is CASSPAGTVNNEQFF. CDR3 coding DNA: TGTGCCAGCAGCCCCGCCGGGACAGTAAACAATGAGCAGTTCTTC.

The genes are TRBV5-6 and TRBJ2-1, with TRBD2 matching 11 bases. V gave up 1 base and J gave up 5 bases; unmatched junction bases: 11. Germline lookup yields CDR1 SGHDT and CDR2 YYEEEE. The CDR3 spans 18 residues. The CDR3 DNA follows: TGTGCCAGCAGCTTGAAGGGGGGGGGACTAGCGGATAACAATGAGCAGTTCTTC. Amino acid sequence: CASSLKGGGLADNNEQFF.

As concerns this clonotype: A much larger clonotype is one base distant, so this may be a read error. The chain carries TRBV10-3 and TRBJ2-3; D gene uncertain. This CDR3 has 11 amino acids. The V gene's germline CDR1 is ENHRY and CDR2 SYGVKD. The CDR3: CAIKITDTEYF. In DNA, the CDR3 is TGTGCCATCAAAATCACAGATACGGAGTATTTT.

The table lists this clonotype with a few counts. The J gene is TRBJ2-5, the V gene TRBV2; possibly TRBD2 for D (7 bases). Trimming removed 6 bases at V and 5 bases at J, with 19 bases between. The germline V gene has CDR1 SNHLY and CDR2 FYNNEI. This CDR3 spans 15 amino acids. This CDR3 reads CASSDGGGVSETQYF. CDR3 coding DNA: TGTGCCAGCAGCGACGGAGGGGGGGTTTCCGAGACCCAGTACTTC.

This chain joins TRBV27 and TRBJ2-1; TRBD2 matches 9 bases. This CDR3 has 16 residues. V dropped 1 base and J dropped 4; count of bases not matched to a gene: 5. The germline CDR1 and CDR2 sequences are MNHEY and SMNVEV (reference sequence). The CDR3: CASSLLGLAAYNEQFF. In DNA form, the CDR3 reads TGTGCCAGCAGTTTATTGGGACTAGCCGCTTACAATGAGCAGTTCTTC.

The chain links TRBV3-1 to TRBJ1-1; 8 bases agree with TRBD1. This CDR3 region has 15 residues. The trim removed 4 bases at V and 1 base at J, leaving 5 bases unmatched. From germline, CDR1 is LGHDT and CDR2 YNNKEL (reference sequence). The CDR3: CASSPEQGGNTEAFF. CDR3 nucleotides: TGTGCCAGCAGCCCCGAACAGGGGGGGAACACTGAAGCTTTCTTT. Full variable domain (missing parts from reference TRBV3-1 and TRBJ1-1): DTAVSQTPKYLVTQMGNDKSIKCEQNLGHDTMYWYKQDSKKFLKIMFSYNNKELIINETVPNRFSPKSPDKAHLNLHINSLELGDSAVYFCASSPEQGGNTEAFFGQGTRLTVV.

This clonotype was recorded at least ten times. The chain links TRBV11-1 to TRBJ2-5; 8 nucleotides agree with TRBD2. Germline V gene lookup returns CDR1 SGHAT and CDR2 FQDESV (reference sequence). This CDR3 comprises 18 residues. V dropped 2 bases and J dropped 0; count of bases not matched to a gene: 11. CDR3 nucleotides: TGTGCCAGCAGCTTAAATCGAGGCGGGAGGTTGTACCAAGAGACCCAGTACTTC. Translated: CASSLNRGGRLYQETQYF.

In its sample, this clonotype was seen a few times. This rearrangement joins TRBV27 to TRBJ1-6; D is possibly TRBD1 (6 bases). From germline, CDR1 is MNHEY and CDR2 SMNVEV (reference sequence). Trimming took off 3 bases at V and 14 bases at J, with 11 bases between the two ends. The CDR3 runs to 12 residues. The CDR3 spells CASSFQQGSLHF. The CDR3 coding sequence is TGTGCCAGCAGTTTTCAACAGGGATCCCTCCACTTT.

This clonotype was detected only a few times. The chain combines TRBV5-5 with TRBJ2-7, with D uncertain. CDR1 and CDR2 from the germline V gene are SGHKS and YYEKEE (reference sequence). The CDR3 sequence is 14 residues long. Trimming shortened V by 6 bases and J by 0 bases, and 13 bases separated the two germline ends. Here the CDR3 reads CASTDLRSSYEQYF. In nucleotides, the CDR3 is TGTGCCAGCACCGACTTGCGAAGCTCCTACGAGCAGTACTTC.

This clonotype was detected only a few times. CDR3 in DNA: TGTGCCAGCAGCTTGTTCAGGGGAAACACAGATACGCAGTATTTT. Amino acids: CASSLFRGNTDTQYF. The genes are TRBV5-5 and TRBJ2-3; perhaps TRBD1 as D (6 bases). Looked up from germline, CDR1 is SGHKS and CDR2 is YYEKEE (reference sequence). The CDR3 sequence is 15 residues long. V was cut by 1 base and J by 2 bases, with 11 bases left in between.

The gene calls are TRBV6-5 and TRBJ1-5, with D perhaps matching TRBD1 (6 bases). The germline CDR1 and CDR2 sequences are MNHEY and SVGAGI. V gave up 0 bases and J gave up 6 bases, with 12 bases separating them. The CDR3 consists of 15 residues. The CDR3 spells CASSYSGGPGQPQHF. CDR3 in DNA: TGTGCCAGCAGTTACTCGGGGGGGCCTGGTCAGCCCCAGCATTTT.

The chain has TRBV5-6 and TRBJ2-3; 7 bases match TRBD2. The CDR3 runs to 16 residues. Trimming at V came to 4 bases and at J to 8 bases, leaving 16 bases not matched to a gene. Germline V gene lookup returns CDR1 SGHDT and CDR2 YYEEEE. The CDR3 loop reads CASSPTAAGKEGTQYF. Written as DNA, the CDR3 is TGTGCCAGCAGCCCCACTGCAGCGGGAAAGGAGGGTACGCAGTATTTT.